These 22 T cell receptor beta chains were all obtained from the same sample, sequenced in a study of vaccination effects on CD4 cells after COVID-19. No cognate antigen is known for these TCRs. Here immunoSEQ multiplex PCR was the method, and the copy in TCRdb shows in-frame clones only, minus some. The sample gives 25,000 to 30,000 clones, over 60% of which show up once; about 6.3% is in the top ten. After expansion with viral peptide pools in the ViraFEST assay, antigen-specific CD4+ T cells were sequenced. When 10 to 11 days of culture had elapsed, CD4+ T cells were isolated. Each participant received a vaccine that was either BNT162b2 or mRNA-1273, given as two doses. This specimen was CD4+ T cells from PBMCs cultured with SARS-CoV-2 spike peptides, taken after COVID-19 vaccination. The source of these receptors is a human donor who received a COVID-19 vaccine. Some clones in this sample may be carry-over from other donors' samples.

The genes are TRBV5-1 and TRBJ2-6, with TRBD2 matching 7 bases. Trimming cost V 3 bases and J 4 bases; bases outside gene matches: 4. The CDR3 has 15 residues. Per the germline V gene, CDR1 is SGHRS and CDR2 is YFSETQ. This CDR3 reads CASSWEGTGANVLTF. In DNA, the CDR3 is TGCGCCAGCAGCTGGGAGGGAACCGGGGCCAACGTCCTGACTTTC.

This clone was seen only once. This chain connects TRBV5-1 to TRBJ2-2; D is perhaps TRBD1 (6 bases). The length of the CDR3 is 18 residues. Trimming took off 2 bases at V and 3 bases at J, with 20 bases between the two ends. The V gene's germline CDR1 is SGHRS and CDR2 YFSETQ. The CDR3 coding sequence is TGCGCCAGCAGCTTTTTACCCAGTACAGGGTTTGACACCGGGGAGCTGTTTTTT. Protein sequence: CASSFLPSTGFDTGELFF.

CDR3 in amino acids: CASPLPLHF. The CDR3 DNA follows: TGCGCCAGCCCCCTCCCCCTCCACTTT. The V and J genes are TRBV10-1 and TRBJ1-6, with D hard to call. CDR1 is WNHNN, CDR2 SYGVQD, per germline (reference sequence). With 8 bases removed from V and 13 bases from J, the gap between germline ends came to 6 bases. There are 9 residues in the CDR3.

The V and J genes are TRBV19 and TRBJ1-5; 9 bases fit TRBD1. The germline V gene encodes CDR1 LNHDA and CDR2 SQIVND (reference sequence). This CDR3 is built from 15 residues. The V and J ends lost 6 bases and 6 bases, in that order; junction bases with no gene match: 9. CDR3 region: CASSLQGAGTQPQHF. CDR3 coding DNA: TGTGCCAGTAGCCTACAGGGGGCCGGGACTCAGCCCCAGCATTTT.

This chain joins TRBV2 and TRBJ2-7; D not certain. The V and J ends lost 7 bases and 2 bases respectively, with 15 bases between them. This CDR3 comprises 14 residues. Germline loops: CDR1 SNHLY, CDR2 FYNNEI. CDR3 sequence reads: CASIRAWPTYEQYV. The CDR3 coding sequence is TGTGCCAGCATAAGGGCTTGGCCAACCTACGAGCAGTACGTC.

This clone showed up just a few times. This rearrangement joins TRBV4-1 to TRBJ2-6; maybe TRBD2 (7 bases). The CDR3 extends over 18 amino acids. Trimming stripped 1 base from V and 0 bases from J, with 13 bases between. Germline V lookup: CDR1 MGHRA, CDR2 YSYEKL. Here the CDR3 reads CASSQVPGEGSGANVLTF. The CDR3 region has the DNA TGCGCCAGCAGCCAAGTGCCAGGGGAGGGCTCTGGGGCCAACGTCCTGACTTTC.

The chain is built from TRBV13 and TRBJ2-3; tentatively, D is TRBD2 (5 bases). CDR1 and CDR2 (germline): PRHDT, FYEKMQ (reference sequence). The length of the CDR3 is 13 residues. Trimming took 5 bases from V and 6 from J, leaving 12 bases between them. The CDR3 is CASSQGRGDTQYF. The CDR3 DNA follows: TGTGCCAGCAGCCAAGGGCGAGGGGATACGCAGTATTTT.

In its sample, this clone was seen once. The rearrangement joins TRBV7-2 to TRBJ1-5; a weak D match, TRBD1 (6 bases). V was cut by 2 bases and J by 7 bases, with 12 bases left in between. The CDR3 runs to 14 residues. Germline V gives CDR1 SGHTA, CDR2 FQGNSA. CDR3 coding DNA: TGTGCCAGCAGCTTAAACGCAGGGGACCAGCCCCAGCATTTT. This codes for CASSLNAGDQPQHF.

V and J are TRBV2 and TRBJ2-3; tentative D call: TRBD2 (6 bases). CDR1 is SNHLY, CDR2 FYNNEI, per germline. This CDR3 region has 15 residues. V was pared by 8 bases and J by 3 bases, with 18 bases between. CDR3 DNA sequence: TGTGCCAGCGGAGTGGTGGGGGGTAGGACAGATACGCAGTATTTT. It translates to CASGVVGGRTDTQYF.

The CDR3 loop reads CASSRSGTKNIQYF. DNA of the CDR3: TGTGCCAGCTCCCGATCCGGGACCAAAAACATTCAGTACTTC. This chain joins TRBV18 and TRBJ2-4; maybe TRBD2 (5 bases). The CDR3 runs to 14 residues. Germline-derived CDR1 and CDR2 are KGHSH and LQKENI. Trimming shortened V by 6 bases and J by 2 bases, and 11 bases separated the two germline ends. The full variable domain, in which reference TRBV18 and TRBJ2-4 provide the parts outside the CDR3, is NAGVMQNPRHLVRRRGQEARLRCSPMKGHSHVYWYRQLPEEGLKFMVYLQKENIIDESGMPKERFSAEFPKEGPSILRIQQVVRGDSAAYFCASSRSGTKNIQYFGAGTRLSVL.

The V and J genes are TRBV9 and TRBJ2-3, with D uncertain. The CDR3 is 14 amino acids. Germline V CDR1 and CDR2: SGDLS, YYNGEE. Trimming pared 2 bases from V and 2 bases from J, leaving 9 bases between. CDR3 DNA sequence: TGTGCCAGCAGCGTGCACTTAATCACAGATACGCAGTATTTT. Amino acids: CASSVHLITDTQYF.

This clone was detected only a few times. This chain links TRBV4-3 with TRBJ1-1; TRBD1 matches at 9 bases. The J segment lost 7 bases and the V segment lost 4 bases, leaving 7 bases of the junction unmatched. CDR3 size: 14 residues. CDR1 is LGHNA and CDR2 is YSLEER in the germline V gene. The CDR3 sequence is CASSLQGALGEAFF. CDR3 DNA sequence: TGCGCCAGCAGCCTACAGGGGGCCCTAGGTGAAGCTTTCTTT.

CDR3 loop: CASSQVPPPGNSPLHF. The CDR3 DNA reads as TGTGCCAGCAGCCAAGTCCCGCCGCCCGGTAATTCACCCCTCCACTTT. The chain employs TRBV3-1 (or the pseudogene TRBV3-2) and TRBJ1-6; D ambiguous. Germline assignment: CDR1 LGHDT and CDR2 YNNKEL (reference sequence). V dropped 1 base and J dropped 6 bases, with 13 bases sitting between them. The CDR3 has 16 amino acids.

The chain links TRBV9 to TRBJ1-2; a weak D match, TRBD1 (5 bases). The V gene's germline CDR1 is SGDLS and CDR2 YYNGEE. Trimming cost V 4 bases and J 1 base, with 14 bases left between them. The CDR3 consists of 15 residues. DNA for the CDR3: TGTGCCAGCAGCCCCGGGGGGGGATTTAACTATGGCTACACCTTC. This encodes CASSPGGGFNYGYTF.

This chain uses TRBV10-3 with TRBJ2-5; 14 nucleotides align to TRBD2. Germline V CDR1 and CDR2: ENHRY, SYGVKD. This CDR3 region has 16 residues. V shed 5 bases, J shed 2 bases, and the junction held 4 bases outside the gene matches. The CDR3 DNA reads as TGTGCCATCAGTCGAGGACTAGCGGGGGGTCAAGAGACCCAGTACTTC. Amino acids: CAISRGLAGGQETQYF.

CDR3 DNA sequence: TGCGCCAGCAGCTTCACCGGGACGGACCTCAATTCACCCCTCCACTTT. Protein product: CASSFTGTDLNSPLHF. The chain carries TRBV5-1 and TRBJ1-6, with D perhaps matching TRBD1 (5 bases). Trimming stripped 2 bases from V and 7 bases from J, with 16 bases between. The CDR3 runs to 16 residues. From germline, CDR1 is SGHRS and CDR2 YFSETQ.

The chain carries TRBV6-5 and TRBJ1-1; TRBD1 agrees at 7 bases. The CDR3 loop spans 12 amino acids. From germline, CDR1 is MNHEY and CDR2 SVGAGI. The ends lost 8 bases at V and 3 bases at J; junction bases unmatched: 3. In DNA form, the CDR3 reads TGTGCCAGCGCGGGACAGCACACTGAAGCTTTCTTT. As protein: CASAGQHTEAFF.

This clone has only a few counts. This chain joins TRBV2 and TRBJ1-1; D not certain. V gave up 4 bases and J gave up 3 bases, with 12 bases separating them. The length of the CDR3 is 14 residues. Germline CDR1 reads SNHLY; CDR2 reads FYNNEI. DNA of the CDR3: TGTGCCAGCAGTGTAAGGCCTGTGGACACTGAAGCTTTCTTT. This translates into CASSVRPVDTEAFF.

A few counts support this clone. The same CDR3 can be traced to other DNA sequences in this sample. This chain joins TRBV27 and TRBJ1-5, with D unclear. CDR3 length: 13 residues. V was clipped by 3 bases and J by 7 bases, with 10 bases between them. Germline V gene data show CDR1 as MNHEY and CDR2 as SMNVEV (reference sequence). The CDR3 here is CASSLSGRQPQHF. As DNA, the CDR3 is TGTGCCAGCAGTTTGAGTGGCCGACAGCCCCAGCATTTT.

The V gene is TRBV12-3 or TRBV12-4, the J gene TRBJ2-2; D possibly corresponds to TRBD2 (6 bases). Trimming took 8 bases from V and 5 from J, leaving 12 bases between them. The CDR3 is 13 amino acids. The CDR3 sequence is CASGGRGTGELFF. The CDR3 nucleotides read TGTGCCAGCGGGGGTCGGGGGACCGGGGAGCTGTTTTTT.

In regard to this clone: At one end the junction does not follow the germline gene, possibly because of a read error. The same CDR3 also results from other DNA sequences found in this sample. The chain employs TRBV6-1 and TRBJ2-5; TRBD1 is a possible D gene (6 bases). Germline V lookup: CDR1 MNHNS, CDR2 SASEGT. This CDR3 region has 16 residues. The CDR3 spells CASSVSQGDWQETQYF. Here the CDR3 DNA reads TGCGCCAGCAGTGTATCACAGGGAGATTGGCAAGAGACCCAGTACTTC.

The gene calls are TRBV10-3 and TRBJ1-4; no firm D call. V lost 2 bases, J lost 5 bases, and 9 bases lay in between. The germline V gene encodes CDR1 ENHRY and CDR2 SYGVKD. The CDR3 has 14 residues. The CDR3 loop is CAISEGKGNEKLFF. In nucleotides, the CDR3 is TGTGCCATCAGTGAGGGGAAGGGAAATGAAAAACTGTTTTTT.